This TCR beta chain was identified during a study of human T cells and chemical hapten exposure. Background on the study: Diphenylcyclopropenone was applied weekly to patients' scalps across the approximately 25-week study. Patch tests containing 0.01% DPC, applied to the upper back, were read at 6 days. Study-wide results and caveats: No alteration of TCRs above 1 in 1000 frequency was seen with DPC sensitization.

On this clonotype itself: What it binds is not known.

V dropped 5 bases and J dropped 0; count of bases not matched to a gene: 5. The CDR3 loop spans 17 amino acids. Noted time point: patch test 1, 2 weeks after DPC sensitization. Noted treatment: therapeutic diphenylcyclopropenone sensitization with weekly scalp DPC. Prior to each patch test being applied, blood was drawn. Each CDR3 protein is one row after TCRdb ran MiXCR on the RACE reads. This sample has some 79,000 distinct CDR3 sequences; about 8% occur once, and the top ten carry approximately 1.5%. The sequencing here drew on whole blood, taken in connection with sensitization to the hapten diphenylcyclopropenone (DPC). The source is a woman between 25 and 40 years old with alopecia areata. Some clones in this sample may be carry-over from other donors' samples. The rearrangement joins TRBV12-3 or TRBV12-4 to TRBJ2-6, with 9 bases aligning to TRBD2. This CDR3 is CASSSGGSFSGANVLTF. DNA for the CDR3: TGTGCCAGCAGTAGCGGGGGGTCTTTCTCTGGGGCCAACGTCCTGACTTTC.